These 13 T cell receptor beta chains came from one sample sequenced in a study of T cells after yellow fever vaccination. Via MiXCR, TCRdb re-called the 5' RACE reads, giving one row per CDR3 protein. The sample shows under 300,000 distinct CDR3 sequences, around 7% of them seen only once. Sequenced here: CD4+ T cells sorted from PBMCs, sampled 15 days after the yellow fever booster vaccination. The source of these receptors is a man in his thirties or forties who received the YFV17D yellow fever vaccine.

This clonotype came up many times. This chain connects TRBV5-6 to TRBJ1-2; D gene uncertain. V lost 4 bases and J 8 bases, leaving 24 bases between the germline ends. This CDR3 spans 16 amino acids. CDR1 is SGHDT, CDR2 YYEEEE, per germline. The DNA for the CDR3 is TGTGCCAGCAGCCCCCTGGGCCGGGAGGGCGCGGAAGGCTACACCTTC. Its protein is CASSPLGREGAEGYTF.

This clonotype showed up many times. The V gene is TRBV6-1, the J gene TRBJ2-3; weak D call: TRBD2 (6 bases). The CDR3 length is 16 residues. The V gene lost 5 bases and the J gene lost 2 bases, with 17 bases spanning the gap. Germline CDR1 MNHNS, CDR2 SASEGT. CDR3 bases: TGTGCCAGCAGTCAACGGACTATATCATTCACAGATACGCAGTATTTT. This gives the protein CASSQRTISFTDTQYF.

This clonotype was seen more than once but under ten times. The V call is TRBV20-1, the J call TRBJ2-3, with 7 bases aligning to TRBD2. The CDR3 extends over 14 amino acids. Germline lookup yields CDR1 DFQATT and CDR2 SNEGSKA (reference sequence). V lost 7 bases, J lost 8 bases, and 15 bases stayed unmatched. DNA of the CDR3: TGCAGTGGGGCCGGGACTACCATCATGGGTACGCAGTATTTT. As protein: CSGAGTTIMGTQYF.

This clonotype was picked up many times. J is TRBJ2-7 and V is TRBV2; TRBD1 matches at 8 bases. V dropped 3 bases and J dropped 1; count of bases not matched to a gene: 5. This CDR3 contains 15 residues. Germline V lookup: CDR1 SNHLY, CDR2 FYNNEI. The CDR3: CASSDRGLKSYEQYF. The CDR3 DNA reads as TGTGCCAGCAGTGACAGGGGGCTTAAGTCCTACGAGCAGTACTTC.

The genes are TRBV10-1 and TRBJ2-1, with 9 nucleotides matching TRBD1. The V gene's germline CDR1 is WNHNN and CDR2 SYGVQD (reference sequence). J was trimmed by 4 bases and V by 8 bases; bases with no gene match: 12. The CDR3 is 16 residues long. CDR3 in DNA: TGCGCCAGCTCACAGGGGGCTAGCGCGAGTTACAATGAGCAGTTCTTC. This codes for CASSQGASASYNEQFF.

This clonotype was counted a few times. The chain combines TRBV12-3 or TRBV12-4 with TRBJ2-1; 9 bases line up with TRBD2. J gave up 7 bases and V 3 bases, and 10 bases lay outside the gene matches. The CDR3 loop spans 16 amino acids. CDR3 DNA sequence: TGTGCCAGCAGTTTTTTGGGCGGGAGGGTATCGAATGAGCAGTTCTTC. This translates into CASSFLGGRVSNEQFF.

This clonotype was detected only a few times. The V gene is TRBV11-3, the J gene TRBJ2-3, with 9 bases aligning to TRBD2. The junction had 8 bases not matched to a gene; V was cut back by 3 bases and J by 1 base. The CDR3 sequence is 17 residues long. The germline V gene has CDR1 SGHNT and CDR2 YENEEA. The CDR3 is CASSLGVAGEGTDTQYF. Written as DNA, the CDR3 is TGTGCCAGCAGCTTGGGAGTAGCGGGAGAAGGCACAGATACGCAGTATTTT.

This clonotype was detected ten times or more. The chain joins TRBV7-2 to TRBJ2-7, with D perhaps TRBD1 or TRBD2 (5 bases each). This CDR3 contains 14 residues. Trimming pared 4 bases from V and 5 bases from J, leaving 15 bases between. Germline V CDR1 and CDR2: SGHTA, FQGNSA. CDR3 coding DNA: TGTGCCAGCAGCTCCGGGACGGTAGAGAACGAGCAGTACTTC. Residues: CASSSGTVENEQYF.

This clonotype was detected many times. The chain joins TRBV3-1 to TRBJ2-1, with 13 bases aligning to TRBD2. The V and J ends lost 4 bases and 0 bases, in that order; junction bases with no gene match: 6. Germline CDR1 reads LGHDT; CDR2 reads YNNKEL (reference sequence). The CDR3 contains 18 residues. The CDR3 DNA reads TGTGCCAGCAGCCTGACTAGCGGGAGGACGAGCTCCTACAATGAGCAGTTCTTC. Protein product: CASSLTSGRTSSYNEQFF.

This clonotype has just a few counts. CDR3: CASREAGTDQPQHF. For the CDR3, the DNA is TGTGCCAGCAGGGAGGCGGGGACGGATCAGCCCCAGCATTTT. V usage is TRBV25-1 and J usage is TRBJ1-5; D possibly corresponds to TRBD1 (5 bases). Trimming cost V 6 bases and J 5 bases, with 14 bases left between them. CDR3 length equals 14 residues. Germline-derived CDR1 and CDR2 are MGHDK and SYGVNS.

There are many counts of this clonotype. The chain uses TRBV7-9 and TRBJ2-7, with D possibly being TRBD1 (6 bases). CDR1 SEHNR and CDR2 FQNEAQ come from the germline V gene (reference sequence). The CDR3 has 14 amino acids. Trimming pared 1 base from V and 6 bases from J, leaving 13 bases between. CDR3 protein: CASSLGAQGPEQYF. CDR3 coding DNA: TGTGCCAGCAGCTTAGGCGCACAGGGACCCGAGCAGTACTTC.

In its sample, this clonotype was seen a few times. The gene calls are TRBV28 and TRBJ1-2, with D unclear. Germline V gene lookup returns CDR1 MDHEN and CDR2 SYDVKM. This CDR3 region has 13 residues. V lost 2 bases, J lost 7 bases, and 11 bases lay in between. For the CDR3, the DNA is TGTGCCAGCAGTTTAGCCGGGTACTCTGGCTACACCTTC. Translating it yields CASSLAGYSGYTF.

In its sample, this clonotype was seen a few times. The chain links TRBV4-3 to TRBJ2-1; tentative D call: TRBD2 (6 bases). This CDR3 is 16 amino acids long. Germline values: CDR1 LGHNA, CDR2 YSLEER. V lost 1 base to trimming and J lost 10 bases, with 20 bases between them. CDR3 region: CASSQAERTTSPEQFF. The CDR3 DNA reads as TGCGCCAGCAGCCAAGCGGAACGGACTACCTCTCCGGAGCAGTTCTTC.